This T cell receptor beta chain is drawn from a study of CXCR4 blockade with PD-1 therapy in pancreatic cancer. Study results and limitations: More frequent amino acid clones had more nucleotide rearrangements, suggesting convergent selection. Intratumoral clonality (mean roughly 0.13) exceeded healthy blood (less than 0.055) but did not track survival. Sequencing covered TCRbeta chains only, not alpha chains.

V dropped 8 bases and J dropped 9 bases, with 22 bases sitting between them. The CDR3 spans 14 residues. Patients who provided the archived tumor blocks had not received neoadjuvant therapy before surgery. Notes on this clone: Its antigen is still unknown.

The assay was immunoSEQ multiplex PCR, and TCRdb's table has in-frame clones only and misses some. The repertoire holds about 17,000 clones, with around three quarters as singletons. The sample consisted of tumor tissue. This TCR came from a human donor with pancreatic ductal adenocarcinoma. This chain connects TRBV23-1 to TRBJ1-2; D gene unclear. TRBV23-1 is noted as an ORF with a role that remains uncertain. CDR3 coding DNA: TGCGCCAGCCCTAAATCGGGGAAGCCAAGCAGCTACACCTTC. Translating gives CASPKSGKPSSYTF.